The rows below give T cell receptor beta chains drawn from one sample of a study of cytomegalovirus exposure and HLA in healthy donors. Data came from immunoSEQ multiplex PCR; TCRdb stores just in-frame clones and leaves some out. The sample carries approximately 180,000 clones, about 86% recorded once. The sample was PBMCs. All receptors derive from a woman younger than 45 in good health and CMV-seronegative. Each CDR3 is given with its conserved first and last residue. The D gene is left open where the match is weak. Clone size is stated in some rows and not others, as once, few, many or a class when expanded.

TGCGCCAGCAGCCAAGAATCCAGGGCCAATGAGCAGTTCTTC | CASSQESRANEQFF | . | TRBV4-3 | . | TRBJ2-1
TGTGCCAGCAGTTACTTTCGGGGAGCCGGGGAGCTGTTTTTT | CASSYFRGAGELFF | . | TRBV6-5 | . | TRBJ2-2
TGTGCCAGCAGCGACATTAGCGGGGGGCCTTCTGAGCAGTACTTC | CASSDISGGPSEQYF | TRBD2 | TRBV6-5 | . | TRBJ2-7
TGTGCCAGCAGCGACGACATCTACGAGCAGTACTTC | CASSDDIYEQYF | . | TRBV7-9 | few | TRBJ2-7
TGTGCCAGCAGTGAATCCCAGGGTAATGCCTACGAGCAGTACTTC | CASSESQGNAYEQYF | . | TRBV2 | once | TRBJ2-7
TGTGCCAGCAGCCAAAGGGGCTATGGCTACACCTTC | CASSQRGYGYTF | . | TRBV14 | . | TRBJ1-2
TGTGCCAGTAGTTATCAGGGAGGGATTTCACCCCTCCACTTT | CASSYQGGISPLHF | . | TRBV19 | few | TRBJ1-6
TGTGCCAGCAGTTACTCGGGACAGGACCACACAGATACGCAGTATTTT | CASSYSGQDHTDTQYF | TRBD1 | TRBV6-5 | . | TRBJ2-3
TGTGCCATCAGTGACGCTAGCGGGGGGTTAAGACCGAACACCGGGGAGCTGTTTTTT | CAISDASGGLRPNTGELFF | TRBD2 | TRBV10-3 | . | TRBJ2-2
TGTGCCAGCAGCTTGCCCCTGGACAGTCCCCAAGACGGCTACACCTTC | CASSLPLDSPQDGYTF | . | TRBV5-4 | . | TRBJ1-2
TGTGCCAGCAGCTTAGAGGGGCACATGAACACTGAAGCTTTCTTT | CASSLEGHMNTEAFF | . | TRBV7-2 | few | TRBJ1-1
TGTGCCAGCAGTGAAGGGGGGGGTTACAATGAGCAGTTCTTC | CASSEGGGYNEQFF | TRBD2 | TRBV2 | . | TRBJ2-1
TGTGCCAGCCGTAGTCCAGGGGACACTGAAGCTTTCTTT | CASRSPGDTEAFF | . | TRBV2 | . | TRBJ1-1
TGCAGTGCTAGACCGTTGCAGTTCTTC | CSARPLQFF | . | TRBV20-1 | . | TRBJ2-1
TGTGCCAGCAGTTCCCAATTTGGGCTAGCGGGGTTGGTAGATACGCAGTATTTT | CASSSQFGLAGLVDTQYF | TRBD2 | TRBV27 | . | TRBJ2-3
TGCGCCAGCAGCTACAGTGGGACCGACAGGGGTGTCATTCAGTACTTC | CASSYSGTDRGVIQYF | TRBD1 | TRBV5-1 | . | TRBJ2-4
TGTGCCAGCAGCAAAACCGGGGGGGCATTTCGAGAGACCCAGTACTTC | CASSKTGGAFRETQYF | TRBD2 | TRBV7-2 | . | TRBJ2-5
TGTGCCTGGAGTGTGGGAAGGGGGATTTTAACTGAAGCTTTCTTT | CAWSVGRGILTEAFF | . | TRBV30 | . | TRBJ1-1
TGTGCCAGCAGCTTATCTCAGGGGGACTACGAGCAGTACTTC | CASSLSQGDYEQYF | TRBD1 | TRBV7-9 | . | TRBJ2-7
TGTGCCAGCAGCTTATTGAGACGGGGTGGAGATGAGCAGTTCTTC | CASSLLRRGGDEQFF | . | TRBV7-9 | . | TRBJ2-1
TGTGCCAGCAGCCCCGTAGGGGGGGCCGTCACCGGGGAGCTGTTTTTT | CASSPVGGAVTGELFF | . | TRBV7-9 | . | TRBJ2-2
TGTGCCATCAGTGGAGGACAGGGTGGGAACACTGAAGCTTTCTTT | CAISGGQGGNTEAFF | TRBD1 | TRBV10-3 | few | TRBJ1-1
TGTGCCAGCAGCTCAGGGGCGTCCGGCATGGAGCAGTACTTC | CASSSGASGMEQYF | . | TRBV7-8 | . | TRBJ2-7
TGTGCCAGCAGCTTAGGTCCGGAGACAGGCCGTGAGCAGTTCTTC | CASSLGPETGREQFF | . | TRBV7-9 | . | TRBJ2-1
TGTGCCAGCAGCCTAGGACAGCCCAATCAGCCCCAGCATTTT | CASSLGQPNQPQHF | . | TRBV5-6 | . | TRBJ1-5
TGCAGCGGTCTAGGGACAGGTTCCTACAATGAGCAGTTCTTC | CSGLGTGSYNEQFF | TRBD1 | TRBV29-1 | . | TRBJ2-1
TGTGCCAGCAGGAAACCCTGGACTAGCGGGGGGGTCTGGGGCCAAGAGACCCAGTACTTC | CASRKPWTSGGVWGQETQYF | TRBD2 | TRBV2 | . | TRBJ2-5
TGTGCCAGCAGCTTAGATCGGGGAGGGGGTAACGCAGATACGCAGTATTTT | CASSLDRGGGNADTQYF | . | TRBV11-2 | . | TRBJ2-3
TGCGCCAGCAGCCAAGGGACAGGGGATATGTACGAGCAGTACTTC | CASSQGTGDMYEQYF | TRBD1 | TRBV4-1 | once | TRBJ2-7
TGCGCCAGCGCCGGCGGGACAGCGCAGCCCCAGCATTTT | CASAGGTAQPQHF | TRBD1 | TRBV4-3 | . | TRBJ1-5
TGTGCCAGCAGTGAGTCTACAGGGACCGGCTACACCTTC | CASSESTGTGYTF | . | TRBV2 | . | TRBJ1-2
TGTGCCAGCAGCTTAGAACAGGGGGTTTACGAGCAGTACTTC | CASSLEQGVYEQYF | TRBD1 | TRBV7-9 | . | TRBJ2-7
TGTGCCAGCAGCGTATACCGCGGGGGGTTGGGAGATACGCAGTATTTT | CASSVYRGGLGDTQYF | TRBD2 | TRBV9 | . | TRBJ2-3
TGTGCCAGCAGCCAAGTCTTATTTGGACTAGCGGGGGGGGTCAAAAACATTCAGTACTTC | CASSQVLFGLAGGVKNIQYF | TRBD2 | TRBV4-2 | . | TRBJ2-4
TGCGCCAGCAGCCCCTCGGGGATAGGTGGCTACACCTTC | CASSPSGIGGYTF | . | TRBV4-1 | . | TRBJ1-2
TGCGCCAGCAGCTTGGTGGCCAAGTTTCCCGGGACAGGGGACACTGAAGCTTTCTTT | CASSLVAKFPGTGDTEAFF | TRBD1 | TRBV5-1 | . | TRBJ1-1
TGTGCCAGCAGTTACGTGGACAGGGGCTACAATGAGCAGTTCTTC | CASSYVDRGYNEQFF | TRBD1 | TRBV6-5 | . | TRBJ2-1
TGTGCCATCGCCGGTTCGAGGTCTACCTACGAGCAGTACTTC | CAIAGSRSTYEQYF | . | TRBV6-1 | . | TRBJ2-7
TGTGCCATCCCTAGGACAGGGGCCTACGAGCAGTACTTC | CAIPRTGAYEQYF | TRBD1 | TRBV7-9 | few | TRBJ2-7
TGTGCCTGTGCAGGGGCAGGGAGTCAGCCCCAGCATTTT | CACAGAGSQPQHF | . | TRBV30 | . | TRBJ1-5
TGTGCCAGCAGTGAAGCGCGGACTAACGAAGCTTTCTTT | CASSEARTNEAFF | . | TRBV2 | . | TRBJ1-1
TGCGCCAGCAGCCAAGGACCCGTGGGACAGAACTATGGCTACACCTTC | CASSQGPVGQNYGYTF | TRBD1 | TRBV4-3 | few | TRBJ1-2
TGTGCCAGCAGCATGGGACTAGCGGGGGTTAGCTCCTACAATGAGCAGTTCTTC | CASSMGLAGVSSYNEQFF | TRBD2 | TRBV7-9 | . | TRBJ2-1
TGTGCCAGTTCTACAGGGGAGGTCCAGCCCCAGCATTTT | CASSTGEVQPQHF | TRBD1 | TRBV2 | . | TRBJ1-5
TGTGCCAGCAGCTCCCCGGGCCGGACACACCAAGAGACCCAGTACTTC | CASSSPGRTHQETQYF | . | TRBV5-4 | . | TRBJ2-5
TGTGCCAGCAGTGGTCCGGGGGGGGAAGAGACCCAGTACTTC | CASSGPGGEETQYF | TRBD2 | TRBV6-1 | . | TRBJ2-5
TGTGCCAGCAGTTCACGGGACACCGCCTACGAGCAGTACTTC | CASSSRDTAYEQYF | . | TRBV6-5 | . | TRBJ2-7
TGTGCCAGCACGGGGGGTGGGTCCCGAGGAAACTATGGCTACACCTTC | CASTGGGSRGNYGYTF | . | TRBV6-6 | few | TRBJ1-2
TGTGCTACAATTACCCCCACGGGAGCTTTCTTT | CATITPTGAFF | . | TRBV27 | . | TRBJ1-1
TGTGCCAGCAGTGACCCTTTCCTGGCGGGGGGGCTGAACACCGGGGAGCTGTTTTTT | CASSDPFLAGGLNTGELFF | TRBD2 | TRBV2 | once | TRBJ2-2
TGCAGCGTTCAAATAGTCAATGAGCAGTTCTTC | CSVQIVNEQFF | . | TRBV29-1 | few | TRBJ2-1
TGTGCCAGCAGTACGGGACTGGTCACAGATACGCAGTATTTT | CASSTGLVTDTQYF | . | TRBV27 | once | TRBJ2-3
TGTGCCAGCAGTCTACCGGTGAACACTGAAGCTTTCTTT | CASSLPVNTEAFF | . | TRBV5-6 | . | TRBJ1-1
TGTGCCAGCAGCCAAGTGGCTGCTGCTCGCTACACCTTC | CASSQVAAARYTF | . | TRBV14 | few | TRBJ1-2
TGTGCCAGCAGCTTGTCCAGCTACGAGCAGTACTTC | CASSLSSYEQYF | . | TRBV7-9 | . | TRBJ2-7
TGCGCCAGCAGTCAATCGCCTAGGACAACTGGAAACACCATATATTTT | CASSQSPRTTGNTIYF | . | TRBV23-1 | . | TRBJ1-3